This T cell receptor beta chain was captured by sequencing in a study of OX40 agonist ivuxolimab in advanced cancers. Study-level information: Enrolled patients in dose escalation had cancers that were hepatocellular carcinoma, melanoma, renal cell or head and neck cancer. Among those enrolled, mean age was roughly 62 years (range roughly 20 to 85) and 70% to 85% were male.

General observations from the study: Expanded clones were, on average, more numerous in CD8+ T cells than in CD4+.

V lost 5 bases and J 1 base, leaving 8 bases between the germline ends. This CDR3 region has 13 residues. Germline-derived CDR1 and CDR2 are KGHSH and LQKENI. It was autoimmune disease history or systemic immunosuppression that excluded patients. Points on this clone: The antigen remains undetermined.

The data were produced by immunoSEQ multiplex PCR, yet TCRdb's version contains in-frame clones alone and is incomplete. The table shows 85,000 to 130,000 clones, with over 75% occurring only once. This TCR derives from an adult with an advanced solid tumor such as melanoma, head and neck, liver or kidney cancer. This chain uses TRBV18 with TRBJ1-1; D may be TRBD1 (6 bases). The sequencing here drew on CD4+ or CD8+ T cells sorted from blood, taken in a trial of the OX40 agonist ivuxolimab. CDR3 protein: CASSMGQNTEAFF. As DNA, the CDR3 is TGTGCCAGCTCAATGGGACAGAACACTGAAGCTTTCTTT.